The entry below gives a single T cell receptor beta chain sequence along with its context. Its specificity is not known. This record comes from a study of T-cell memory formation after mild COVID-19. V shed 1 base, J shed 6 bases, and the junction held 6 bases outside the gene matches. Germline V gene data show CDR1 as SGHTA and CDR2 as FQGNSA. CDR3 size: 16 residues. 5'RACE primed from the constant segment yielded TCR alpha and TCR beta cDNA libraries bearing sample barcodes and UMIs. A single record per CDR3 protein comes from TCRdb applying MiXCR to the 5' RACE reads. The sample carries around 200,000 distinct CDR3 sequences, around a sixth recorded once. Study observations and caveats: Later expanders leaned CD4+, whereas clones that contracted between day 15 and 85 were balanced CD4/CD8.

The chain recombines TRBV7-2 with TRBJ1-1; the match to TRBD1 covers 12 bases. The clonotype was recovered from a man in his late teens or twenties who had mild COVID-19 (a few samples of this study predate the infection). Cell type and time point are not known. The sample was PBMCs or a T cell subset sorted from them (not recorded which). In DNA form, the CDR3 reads TGTGCCAGCAGCTTAGAGATAGGGACAGGGGGCCCTGAAGCTTTCTTT. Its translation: CASSLEIGTGGPEAFF. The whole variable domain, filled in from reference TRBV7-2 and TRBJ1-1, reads GAGVSQSPSNKVTEKGKDVELRCDPISGHTALYWYRQSLGQGLEFLIYFQGNSAPDKSGLPSDRFSAERTGGSVSTLTIQRTQQEDSAVYLCASSLEIGTGGPEAFFGQGTRLTVV.